This record covers a single T cell receptor (beta chain). Its antigen remains unknown. Germline CDR1 reads MNHEY; CDR2 reads SMNVEV (reference sequence). V was cut by 10 bases and J by 5 bases, with 23 bases left in between. The CDR3 consists of 15 residues. It was version v3.0 of the immunoSEQ assay that was run at survey level. Measured with immunoSEQ multiplex PCR; TCRdb has only the in-frame clones, and not every one. The data show 42,000 or so clones, approximately 86% seen once. This specimen comes from a study of long-term antiretroviral therapy in people with HIV. Study-wide points: Patients on ART gained diversity, which nonetheless stayed below transplant donor controls. Clones that expanded before ART (that is, prior to treatment) dominated the repertoire at all time points.

The TCR comes from a woman in her forties or fifties with HIV. Material: unsorted PBMCs, obtained 0.1 years before starting antiretroviral therapy. The chain employs TRBV27 and TRBJ1-1, with D possibly matching TRBD1 (6 bases). CDR3 nucleotides: TGTGCCATTCTCTTTGGGTGGGGGCAGGCGACTGAAGCTTTCTTT. Amino acids: CAILFGWGQATEAFF.